Listed below are T cell receptor beta chains from one sample, sequenced in a study of CD8 T cells in ankylosing spondylitis. Using its own MiXCR run on the 5' RACE reads, TCRdb lists one record per CDR3 protein. The sample includes some 200,000 distinct CDR3 sequences, roughly 20% of them seen just once. The sequencing sample was made of blood, either unsorted or a sorted T cell fraction (not recorded which). These receptors came from a male donor aged 5-29 years with ankylosing spondylitis or in good health (not recorded which). CDR3s include the opening cysteine and the closing phenylalanine or tryptophan.

TRBJ2-5 | TRBV28 | CASRRQGGGKETQYF
TRBJ2-5 | TRBV12-3/TRBV12-4 | CASRGTQETQYF
TRBJ1-4 | TRBV20-1 | CSARSGTGGSEKLFF
TRBJ2-1 | TRBV12-3/TRBV12-4 | CASSVLAGFYNEQFF
TRBJ2-5 | TRBV4-1 | CASSQDGSGAETQYF
TRBJ2-1 | TRBV2 | CASRNTGTSGYNEQFF
TRBJ2-3 | TRBV20-1 | CSARVEAIDRDFFTDTQYF
TRBJ2-3 | TRBV5-1 | CASSWGKRGITDTQYF
TRBJ2-1 | TRBV7-2 | CASSLVGTSDGSNEQFF
TRBJ2-1 | TRBV12-3/TRBV12-4 | CASRDSNEQFF
TRBJ2-1 | TRBV7-6 | CASSTDRQEQFF
TRBJ2-1 | TRBV9 | CASSVGSDYNEQFF
TRBJ1-2 | TRBV27 | CASSVGTGGSGYTF
TRBJ2-7 | TRBV20-1 | CSARQGSSEQYF
TRBJ2-4 | TRBV29-1 | CSVNFIPGREAIQYF
TRBJ2-7 | TRBV7-2 | CASSLVGLSYEQYF
TRBJ2-1 | TRBV20-1 | CSARGGSYNEQFF
TRBJ2-7 | TRBV23-1 | CASSQLEPGQTISYEQYF
TRBJ2-5 | TRBV20-1 | CSASRDSGIAQYF
TRBJ1-1 | TRBV29-1 | CSVAGNGNTEAFF
TRBJ2-2 | TRBV15 | CATSRDERPRLNTGELFF
TRBJ2-2 | TRBV7-9 | CASSSSSGTTGELFF
TRBJ2-1 | TRBV6-5 | CASISGRPHNEQFF
TRBJ1-2 | TRBV29-1 | CSALPGSGYGYTF
TRBJ2-7 | TRBV6-2/TRBV6-3 | CASSYRDRYEQYF
TRBJ2-3 | TRBV29-1 | CSVEEGQGMTDTQYF
TRBJ2-1 | TRBV4-1 | CASSQVGTRALEQFF
TRBJ2-5 | TRBV4-2 | CASSQDFLRESIQYF
TRBJ1-1 | TRBV29-1 | CSVLGYYTEAFF